The present T cell receptor beta chain was sequenced within a study of blood T cell repertoires in COVID-19. This CDR3 is 15 amino acids long. V lost 0 bases and J lost 5, with 11 bases in between. Germline-derived CDR1 and CDR2 are SGDLS and YYNGEE. Profiled with immunoSEQ multiplex PCR; TCRdb holds only in-frame clones, not every one. There are fewer than 350,000 clones in the sample; over 80% occur only once, and approximately 9.3% lies in the top ten. The gene calls are TRBV9 and TRBJ1-4, with D unresolved. The TCR sequence derives from a man aged 25-45 years with COVID-19, enrolled during active disease. Material for sequencing was peripheral blood. In DNA, the CDR3 is TGTGCCAGCAGCGTAGGGCCCTCCTCGAATGAAAAACTGTTTTTT. The encoded protein is CASSVGPSSNEKLFF.